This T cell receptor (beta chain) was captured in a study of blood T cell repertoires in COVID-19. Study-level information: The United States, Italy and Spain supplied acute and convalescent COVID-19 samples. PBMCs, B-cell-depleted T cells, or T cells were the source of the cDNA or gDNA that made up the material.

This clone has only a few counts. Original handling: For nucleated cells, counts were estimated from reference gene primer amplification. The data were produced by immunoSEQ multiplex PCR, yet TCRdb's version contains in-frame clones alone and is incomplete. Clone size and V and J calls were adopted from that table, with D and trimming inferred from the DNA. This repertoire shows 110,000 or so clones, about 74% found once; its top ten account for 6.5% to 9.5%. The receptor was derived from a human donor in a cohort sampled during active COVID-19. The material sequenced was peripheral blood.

The CDR3 DNA is TGTGCCAGCAGTGAACTAGCGGGAGGTACTAGCACAGATACGCAGTATTTT. It encodes CASSELAGGTSTDTQYF. This sequence joins TRBV2 and TRBJ2-3, with 11 positions matching TRBD2. V shed 2 bases and J 0 bases; nucleotides not matched to a gene: 4. The CDR3 contains 17 residues. Per the germline V gene, CDR1 is SNHLY and CDR2 is FYNNEI.